The sequence of this TCR beta chain was determined in a study of T cell repertoires in cytomegalovirus infection. Germline-derived CDR1 and CDR2 are DFQATT and SNEGSKA (reference sequence). The CDR3 extends over 15 amino acids. Trimming removed 3 bases at V and 4 bases at J, with 16 bases between. TCRdb re-analysed the reads in MiXCR, keeping a single row per CDR3 protein. The data hold 450,000 to 600,000 distinct CDR3 sequences, with approximately 10% observed a single time. The material sequenced was PBMCs. The TCR sequence derives from a human donor in good health (CMV status not recorded). Some clones in this sample may be carry-over from other donors' samples. The chain couples TRBV20-1 to TRBJ1-3; no clear D. The CDR3 reads CSARNSGFSGNTIYF. In nucleotides, the CDR3 is TGCAGTGCTAGGAATTCTGGGTTTTCAGGAAACACCATATATTTT.